The clone carrying this TCR beta chain has a handful of counts. Its antigen is not identified. The sample is drawn from a study of response to subunit inactivated influenza vaccine. TCRdb analysed the RT-PCR reads with MiXCR anew, one entry per CDR3 protein. The repertoire holds 550,000 to 800,000 distinct CDR3 sequences, with more than 11% as singletons. General study points: The authors offered the suggestion that each seasonal influenza vaccination recruits few new T cells.

The V and J ends lost 0 bases and 0 bases, in that order; junction bases with no gene match: 4. The germline V gene encodes CDR1 DFQATT and CDR2 SNEGSKA (reference sequence). The CDR3 consists of 15 residues. This specimen was PBMCs from blood, taken 14 days before vaccination. The V call is TRBV20-1, the J call TRBJ1-1; the match to TRBD1 covers 7 bases. This receptor was obtained from a man over 45 who received an inactivated influenza vaccine. CDR3 sequence (DNA): TGCAGTGCTAGAGAACCGGGACAGATGAACACTGAAGCTTTCTTT. The encoded protein is CSAREPGQMNTEAFF.